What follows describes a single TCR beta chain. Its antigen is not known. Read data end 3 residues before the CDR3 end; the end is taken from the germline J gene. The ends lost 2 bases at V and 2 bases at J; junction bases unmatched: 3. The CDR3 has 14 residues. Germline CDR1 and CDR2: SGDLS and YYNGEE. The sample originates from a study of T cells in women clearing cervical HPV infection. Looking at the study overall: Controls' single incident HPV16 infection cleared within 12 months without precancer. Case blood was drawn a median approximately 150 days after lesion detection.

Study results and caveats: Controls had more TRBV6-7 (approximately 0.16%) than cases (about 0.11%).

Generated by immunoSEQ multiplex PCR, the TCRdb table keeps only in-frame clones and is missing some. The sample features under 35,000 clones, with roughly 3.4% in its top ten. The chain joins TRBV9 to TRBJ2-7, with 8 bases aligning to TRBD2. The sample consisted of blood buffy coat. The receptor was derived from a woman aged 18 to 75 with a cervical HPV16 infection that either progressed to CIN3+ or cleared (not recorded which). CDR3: CASSVSGTAYEQYF. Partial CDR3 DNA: TGTGCCAGCAGCGTTAGCGGGACCGCCTACGAG.